This T cell receptor beta chain was recovered during a study of STAT5B mutations in CD4+ large granular lymphocyte leukemia. Study results and limitations: Compared with healthy controls (2/35), patient top clones favored TRBV06 (8/27).

This clone was counted between two and nine times. Antigen: not known. The protocol was immunoSEQ multiplex PCR, while the TCRdb copy is restricted to in-frame clones and leaves out a portion. The repertoire holds about 27,000 clones, 74% seen once, with roughly a tenth in the top ten. The CDR3 is 15 amino acids. Germline values: CDR1 SGHDT, CDR2 YYEEEE. V was pared by 2 bases and J by 1 base, with 12 bases between. The gene calls are TRBV5-6 and TRBJ1-2; D call uncertain. What was sequenced was CD4+ T cells from blood buffy coats. The clonotype comes from a human donor in good health. The chain's CDR3 is CASSLVGQLNYGYTF. CDR3 bases: TGTGCCAGCAGCTTAGTCGGTCAGCTTAACTATGGCTACACCTTC.